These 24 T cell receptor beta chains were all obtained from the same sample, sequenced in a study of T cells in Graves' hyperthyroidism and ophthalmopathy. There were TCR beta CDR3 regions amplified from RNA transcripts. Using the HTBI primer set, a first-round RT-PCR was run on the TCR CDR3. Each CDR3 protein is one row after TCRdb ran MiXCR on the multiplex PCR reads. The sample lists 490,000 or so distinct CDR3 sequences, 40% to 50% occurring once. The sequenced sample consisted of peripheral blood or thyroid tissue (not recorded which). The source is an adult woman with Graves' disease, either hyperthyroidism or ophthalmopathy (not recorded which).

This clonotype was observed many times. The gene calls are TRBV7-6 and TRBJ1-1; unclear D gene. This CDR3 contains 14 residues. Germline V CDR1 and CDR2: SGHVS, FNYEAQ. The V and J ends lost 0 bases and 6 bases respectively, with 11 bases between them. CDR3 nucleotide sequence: TGTGCCAGCAGCTTAGCGGAAGTACAAGCTGAAGCTTTCTTT. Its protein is CASSLAEVQAEAFF.

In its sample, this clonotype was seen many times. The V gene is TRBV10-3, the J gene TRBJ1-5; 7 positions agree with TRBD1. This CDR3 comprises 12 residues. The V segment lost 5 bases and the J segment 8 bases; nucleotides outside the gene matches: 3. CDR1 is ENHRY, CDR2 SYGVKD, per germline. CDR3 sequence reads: CAISRTGEPQHF. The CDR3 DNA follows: TGTGCCATCAGTAGGACAGGTGAGCCCCAGCATTTT.

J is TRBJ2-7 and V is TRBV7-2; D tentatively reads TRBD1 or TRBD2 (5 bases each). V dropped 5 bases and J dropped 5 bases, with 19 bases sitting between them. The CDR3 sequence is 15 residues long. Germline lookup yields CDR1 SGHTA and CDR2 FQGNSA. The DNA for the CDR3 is TGTGCCAGCAGCACGACGAGAGGGACGATTAACGAGCAGTACTTC. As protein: CASSTTRGTINEQYF.

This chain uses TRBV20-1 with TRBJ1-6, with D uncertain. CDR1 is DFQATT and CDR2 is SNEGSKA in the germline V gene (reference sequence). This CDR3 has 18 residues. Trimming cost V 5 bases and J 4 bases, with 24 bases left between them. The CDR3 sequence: CSAPDFSLGVGYNSPLHF. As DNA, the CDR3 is TGCAGTGCTCCAGACTTTAGTTTAGGCGTAGGGTATAATTCACCCCTCCACTTT.

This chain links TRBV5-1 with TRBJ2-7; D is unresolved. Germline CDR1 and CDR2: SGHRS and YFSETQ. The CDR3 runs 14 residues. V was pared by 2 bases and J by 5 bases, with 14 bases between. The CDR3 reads CASSLSIQTDEQYF. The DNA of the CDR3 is TGCGCCAGCAGCTTAAGTATTCAGACCGACGAGCAGTACTTC.

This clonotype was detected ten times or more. This chain's CDR3 is CATHPSGGERATEAFF. For the CDR3, the DNA is TGTGCCACCCACCCGTCAGGGGGCGAACGCGCCACTGAAGCTTTCTTT. The V call is TRBV10-3, the J call TRBJ1-1, with 8 bases aligning to TRBD1. Trimming at V came to 10 bases and at J to 4 bases, leaving 17 bases not matched to a gene. Germline V CDR1 and CDR2: ENHRY, SYGVKD. This CDR3 spans 16 amino acids.

This chain's CDR3 is CASSLTGADRRNQPQHF. In DNA form, the CDR3 reads TGTGCCAGCAGCTTGACAGGGGCAGACCGCCGCAATCAGCCCCAGCATTTT. V gene TRBV7-9 combines with J gene TRBJ1-5; 8 bases fit TRBD1. J lost 2 bases, V lost 3 bases, and 9 bases had no gene match. Germline V gives CDR1 SEHNR, CDR2 FQNEAQ (reference sequence). This CDR3 comprises 17 residues.

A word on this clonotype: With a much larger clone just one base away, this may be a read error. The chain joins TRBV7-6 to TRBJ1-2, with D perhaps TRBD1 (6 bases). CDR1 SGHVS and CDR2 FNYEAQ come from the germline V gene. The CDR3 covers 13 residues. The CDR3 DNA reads TGTGCCAGCAGCCAAGCGAATCTCGGGGGCTACGCCTTC. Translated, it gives CASSQANLGGYAF.

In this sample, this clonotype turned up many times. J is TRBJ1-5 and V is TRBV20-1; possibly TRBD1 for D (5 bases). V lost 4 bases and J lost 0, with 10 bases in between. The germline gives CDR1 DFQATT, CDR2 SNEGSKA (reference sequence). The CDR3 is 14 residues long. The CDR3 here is CSAKDKYSNQPQHF. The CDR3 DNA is TGCAGTGCTAAGGACAAGTATAGCAATCAGCCCCAGCATTTT.

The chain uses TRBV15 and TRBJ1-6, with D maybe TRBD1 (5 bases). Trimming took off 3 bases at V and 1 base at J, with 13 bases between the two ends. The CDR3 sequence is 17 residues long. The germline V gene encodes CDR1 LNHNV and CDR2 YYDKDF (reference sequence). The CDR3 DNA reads TGTGCCACCAGCAGTGAACGGGGGTGGTCCTATAATTCACCCCTCCACTTT. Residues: CATSSERGWSYNSPLHF.

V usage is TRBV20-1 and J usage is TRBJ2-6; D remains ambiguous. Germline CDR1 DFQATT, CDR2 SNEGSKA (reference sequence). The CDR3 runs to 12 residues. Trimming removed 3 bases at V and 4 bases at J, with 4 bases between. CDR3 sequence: CSASPGANVLTF. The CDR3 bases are TGCAGTGCTAGCCCAGGGGCCAACGTCCTGACTTTC.

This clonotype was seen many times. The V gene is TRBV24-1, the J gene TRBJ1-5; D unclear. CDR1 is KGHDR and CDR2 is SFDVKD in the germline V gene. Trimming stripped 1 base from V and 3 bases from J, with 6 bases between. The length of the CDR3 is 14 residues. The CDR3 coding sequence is TGTGCCACCAGTGATTTCAGGACCAATCAGCCCCAGCATTTT. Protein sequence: CATSDFRTNQPQHF.

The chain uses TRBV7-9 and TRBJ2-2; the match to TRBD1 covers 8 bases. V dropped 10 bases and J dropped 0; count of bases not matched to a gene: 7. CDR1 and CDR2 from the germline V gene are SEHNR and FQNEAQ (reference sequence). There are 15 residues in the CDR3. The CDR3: CATEKTGANTGELFF. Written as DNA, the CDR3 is TGTGCCACCGAGAAGACAGGGGCGAACACCGGGGAGCTGTTTTTT.

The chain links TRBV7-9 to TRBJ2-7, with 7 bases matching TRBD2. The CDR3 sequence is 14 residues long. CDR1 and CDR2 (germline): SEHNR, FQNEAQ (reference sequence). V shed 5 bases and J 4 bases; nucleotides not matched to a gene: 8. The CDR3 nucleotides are TGTGCCAGCAGCCCCTTGGGAGGGCTGTACGAGCAGTACTTC. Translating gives CASSPLGGLYEQYF.

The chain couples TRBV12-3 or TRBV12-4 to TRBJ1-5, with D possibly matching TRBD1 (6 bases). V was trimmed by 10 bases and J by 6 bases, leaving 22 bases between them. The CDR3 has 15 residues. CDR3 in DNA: TGTGCCATCACCCAGGGAGGGGGGGCAGGTCAGCCCCAGCATTTT. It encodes CAITQGGGAGQPQHF.

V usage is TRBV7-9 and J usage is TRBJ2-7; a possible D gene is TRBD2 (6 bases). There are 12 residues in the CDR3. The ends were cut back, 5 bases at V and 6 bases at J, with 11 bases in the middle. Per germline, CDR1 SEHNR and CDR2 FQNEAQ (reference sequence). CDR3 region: CASSGRLVEQYF. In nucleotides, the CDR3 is TGTGCCAGCAGCGGCCGACTAGTCGAGCAGTACTTC.

DNA of the CDR3: TGCGCCAGCAGCTTGCCGGGGCAGCCTTACGAGCAGTACTTC. Translating gives CASSLPGQPYEQYF. The V and J genes are TRBV5-1 and TRBJ2-7; D could derive from TRBD1 or TRBD2 (5 bases each). The CDR3 has 14 residues. Germline V gene sequence: CDR1 SGHRS, CDR2 YFSETQ. V shed 1 base and J shed 4 bases, with 12 bases lying between them.

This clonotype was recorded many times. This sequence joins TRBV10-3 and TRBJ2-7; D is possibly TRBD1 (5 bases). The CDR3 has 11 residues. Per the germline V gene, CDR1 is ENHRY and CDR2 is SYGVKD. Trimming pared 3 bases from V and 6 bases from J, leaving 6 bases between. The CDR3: CAISERGEQYF. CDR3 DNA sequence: TGTGCCATCAGTGAAAGGGGCGAGCAGTACTTC.

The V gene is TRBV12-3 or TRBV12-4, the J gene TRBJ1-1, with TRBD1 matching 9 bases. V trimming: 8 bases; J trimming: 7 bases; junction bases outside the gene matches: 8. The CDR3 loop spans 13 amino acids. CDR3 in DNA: TGTGCCAGCGGCCCACAGGGGGCGGGTGAAGCTTTCTTT. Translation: CASGPQGAGEAFF.

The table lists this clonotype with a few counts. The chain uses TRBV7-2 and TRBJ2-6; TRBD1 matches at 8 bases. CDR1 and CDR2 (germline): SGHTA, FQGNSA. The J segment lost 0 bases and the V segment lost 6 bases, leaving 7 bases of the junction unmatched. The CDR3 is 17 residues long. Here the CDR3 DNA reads TGTGCCAGCAGTTGGGGGACAGGCCGCTCTGGGGCCAACGTCCTGACTTTC. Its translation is CASSWGTGRSGANVLTF.

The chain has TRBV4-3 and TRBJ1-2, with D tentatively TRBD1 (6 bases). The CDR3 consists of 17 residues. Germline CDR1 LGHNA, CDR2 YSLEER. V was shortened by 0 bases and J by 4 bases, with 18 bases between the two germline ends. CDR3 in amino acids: CASSQEGPGQNSYGYTF. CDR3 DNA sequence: TGCGCCAGCAGCCAAGAGGGACCCGGACAGAACAGCTATGGCTACACCTTC.

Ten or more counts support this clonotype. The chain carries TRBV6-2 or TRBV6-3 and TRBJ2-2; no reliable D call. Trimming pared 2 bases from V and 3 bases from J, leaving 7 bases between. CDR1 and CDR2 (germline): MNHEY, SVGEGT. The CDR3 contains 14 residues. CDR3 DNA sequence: TGTGCCAGCAGTTACGTTCGGTACACCGGGGAGCTGTTTTTT. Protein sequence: CASSYVRYTGELFF.

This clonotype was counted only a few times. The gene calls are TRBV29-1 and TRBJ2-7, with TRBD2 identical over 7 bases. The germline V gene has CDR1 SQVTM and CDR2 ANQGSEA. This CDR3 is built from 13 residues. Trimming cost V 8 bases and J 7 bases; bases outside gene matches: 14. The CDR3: CSLESGTMYEQYF. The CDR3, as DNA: TGCAGCTTAGAGTCAGGGACTATGTATGAGCAGTACTTC.

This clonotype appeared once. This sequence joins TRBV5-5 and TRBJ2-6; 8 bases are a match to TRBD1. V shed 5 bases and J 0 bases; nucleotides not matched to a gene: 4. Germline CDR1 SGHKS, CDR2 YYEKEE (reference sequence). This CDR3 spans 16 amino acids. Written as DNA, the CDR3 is TGTGCCAGCAGTCCGGGACAGGACTCTGGGGCCAACGTCCTGACTTTC. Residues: CASSPGQDSGANVLTF.